Here is one T cell receptor (beta chain) with its context. These data are taken from a study of cytomegalovirus exposure and HLA in healthy donors. PCR primers comprised 60 Vbeta and 13 Jbeta primers. Clones were read by immunoSEQ multiplex PCR, and TCRdb kept only the in-frame ones, dropping some. Found here are roughly 110,000 clones, about three quarters of them singletons; the top ten hold 7.8%. This clonotype was obtained from a man aged 25 to 40 in good health and CMV-seronegative. The specimen sequenced was PBMCs.

CDR3 DNA sequence: TGTGCCAGCAGCCAAGTACAGGGGGATAGCAATCAGCCCCAGCATTTT. This sequence encodes CASSQVQGDSNQPQHF. The rearrangement links TRBV4-2 to TRBJ1-5; 8 nucleotides agree with TRBD1. The CDR3 consists of 16 residues. Germline V lookup: CDR1 LGHNA, CDR2 YNFKEQ. With V trimmed by 1 base and J by 0 bases, 2 bases remained unmatched.